These T cell receptor beta chains were read from a single sample in a study of cytomegalovirus exposure and HLA in healthy donors. Using immunoSEQ multiplex PCR, the repertoire was profiled, and TCRdb retains in-frame clones only, with some absent. The table has some 56,000 clones, roughly 93% seen once. Sequencing input: PBMCs. The receptor set was obtained from a woman aged 18-29 years in good health and CMV-seropositive. The CDR3 runs from the conserved cysteine through the conserved F or W. Each record gives: D gene, J gene, V gene, clone size, CDR3 DNA, CDR3 protein. A D gene is named only where the DNA matches it firmly. The size entry is marked missing in some rows and otherwise reads once, few, many or a size class.

.,TRBJ2-6,TRBV10-3,.,TGTGCCATCGGGCTGGACAGAGTCTCTGGGGCCAACGTCCTGACTTTC,CAIGLDRVSGANVLTF
.,TRBJ2-7,TRBV11-2,.,TGTGCCAGCAGCTTAGATCTGCTGGGGCTGCCCCTGGACGAGCAGTACTTC,CASSLDLLGLPLDEQYF
.,TRBJ2-7,TRBV18,.,TGTGCCAGCTCACCTAGTTTGAGCTCCTACGAGCAGTACTTC,CASSPSLSSYEQYF
.,TRBJ2-3,TRBV10-3,once,TGTGCCATGACGGGGGAACGCACAGATACGCAGTATTTT,CAMTGERTDTQYF
.,TRBJ1-6,TRBV30,.,TGTGCCTGGAGTAAAATGGACAGCTCCTATAATTCACCCCTCCACTTT,CAWSKMDSSYNSPLHF
TRBD1,TRBJ1-3,TRBV5-1,.,TGCGCCAGCAGCTTGGAGGACAGGGTTAGTGGAAACACCATATATTTT,CASSLEDRVSGNTIYF
TRBD1,TRBJ1-1,TRBV5-6,.,TGTGCCAGCAGCTTGGGGACAGGGGACGCTTTCTTT,CASSLGTGDAFF
TRBD1,TRBJ2-2,TRBV18,.,TGTGCCAGCTCCGGACAGGGGGACACCGGGGAGCTGTTTTTT,CASSGQGDTGELFF
TRBD1,TRBJ2-3,TRBV2,.,TGTGCCAGCACCGGATTATTGACAGGGAGCACAGATACGCAGTATTTT,CASTGLLTGSTDTQYF
.,TRBJ2-1,TRBV5-1,once,TGCGCCAGCAGCTTGGTAGGCGGCGATGAGCAGTTCTTC,CASSLVGGDEQFF
.,TRBJ1-5,TRBV27,.,TGTGCCAGCAGAATCCAGGGGTTCAATCAGCCCCAGCATTTT,CASRIQGFNQPQHF
.,TRBJ2-7,TRBV19,.,TGTGCCAGTAGTCTTGACAGTAGGGCCTACGAGCAGTACTTC,CASSLDSRAYEQYF
TRBD2,TRBJ2-2,TRBV28,.,TGTGCCAGCAGACATAATTCAGCGGGGGGCGTGGACGGGGAGCTGTTTTTT,CASRHNSAGGVDGELFF
.,TRBJ2-3,TRBV4-1,.,TGCGCCAGCAGCCCAAGGACTCGGACTGCCACAGATACGCAGTATTTT,CASSPRTRTATDTQYF
TRBD2,TRBJ2-3,TRBV18,.,TGTGCCAGCTCACCACCAGCGGGGGGCCGACCGGGTACGCAGTATTTT,CASSPPAGGRPGTQYF
TRBD1,TRBJ1-1,TRBV4-1,once,TGCGCCAGCAGCCAACCTGGGACAGGGAACACTGAAGCTTTCTTT,CASSQPGTGNTEAFF
.,TRBJ2-6,TRBV19,.,TGTGCCAGTAGTATAGATATGCGGGGGGCCAACGTCCTGACTTTC,CASSIDMRGANVLTF
.,TRBJ1-6,TRBV7-9,.,TGTGCCAGCAGCTTATCTGGGGGCAATTCACCCCTCCACTTT,CASSLSGGNSPLHF
.,TRBJ2-5,TRBV5-1,.,TGCGCCAGCAGCTCACCAACCGGCGCCTCAGGGATCCAAGAGACCCAGTACTTC,CASSSPTGASGIQETQYF
.,TRBJ2-7,TRBV19,.,TGTGCCAGTAGTATAGATCTATCGACAGGCCGATCTTACGAGCAGTACTTC,CASSIDLSTGRSYEQYF
TRBD1,TRBJ2-7,TRBV5-1,.,TGCGCCAGCAGCTCCACCGGGACAGGGACCAACGAGCAGTACTTC,CASSSTGTGTNEQYF
.,TRBJ1-6,TRBV5-3,.,TGTGCCAGAAGCTTCGATTGCAGGGCCCCAAATTCACCCCTCCACTTT,CARSFDCRAPNSPLHF
.,TRBJ2-1,TRBV4-1,.,TGCGCCAGCAGCCAAGATTGGGGCAGCTCCTCCTACAATGAGCAGTTCTTC,CASSQDWGSSSYNEQFF
TRBD1,TRBJ2-2,TRBV13,.,TGTGCCAGCAGTTATAAGGACAGGGTGACCGGGGAGCTGTTTTTT,CASSYKDRVTGELFF
TRBD1,TRBJ1-5,TRBV25-1,.,TGTGCCAGCAGCGAACAGGGGACCCATCAGCCCCAGCATTTT,CASSEQGTHQPQHF
TRBD2,TRBJ2-3,TRBV27,.,TGTGCCAGCAGTTGGATCGGGGGGGGCACAGATACGCAGTATTTT,CASSWIGGGTDTQYF
TRBD1,TRBJ2-5,TRBV25-1,.,TGTGCCAGCAGCCGGGACAGGGAACTGGAGACCCAGTACTTC,CASSRDRELETQYF
TRBD1,TRBJ2-5,TRBV30,.,TGTGCCTGGAGTCCCCTTTTGGGGACAGGGCAAGAGACCCAGTACTTC,CAWSPLLGTGQETQYF
TRBD2,TRBJ2-7,TRBV6-1,.,TGTGCCAGCACGCGGGGGAGGGATCAGGCCTACGAGCAGTACTTC,CASTRGRDQAYEQYF
TRBD2,TRBJ2-3,TRBV5-1,.,TGCGCCAGCAGCTGGCTAGCGGGGGGCACAGATACGCAGTATTTT,CASSWLAGGTDTQYF
.,TRBJ1-5,TRBV27,.,TGTGCCAGCAGTCGGGGTCCCAATCAGCCCCAGCATTTT,CASSRGPNQPQHF
.,TRBJ1-5,TRBV5-6,.,TGTGCCAGCAGCTTGCGTCTCAATCAGCCCCAGCATTTT,CASSLRLNQPQHF
.,TRBJ2-2,TRBV10-2,few,TGCGCCAGCAGCGGGGGAACGAACACCGGGGAGCTGTTTTTT,CASSGGTNTGELFF
.,TRBJ1-2,TRBV6-5,.,TGTGCCAGCAGTTACCCTGGACTTGGCTACACCTTC,CASSYPGLGYTF
TRBD2,TRBJ2-7,TRBV7-2,.,TGTGCCAGCAGCTTCGTAGCGGGGGGGCTCACGTACGAGCAGTACTTC,CASSFVAGGLTYEQYF
TRBD1,TRBJ1-1,TRBV27,.,TGTGCCAGCAGGTTGGACAGGGGAATGAACACTGAAGCTTTCTTT,CASRLDRGMNTEAFF
TRBD2,TRBJ2-3,TRBV9,.,TGTGCCAGCAGCCCCCGAGGGGGGACTAGCCGCACAGATACGCAGTATTTT,CASSPRGGTSRTDTQYF
TRBD2,TRBJ2-3,TRBV6-4,.,TGTGCCAGCAGTGACGTGGGGGGGAACACAGATACGCAGTATTTT,CASSDVGGNTDTQYF
.,TRBJ2-7,TRBV27,.,TGTGCCAGCAGTCTAACAGTCTCCTACGAGCAGTACTTC,CASSLTVSYEQYF
TRBD1,TRBJ1-5,TRBV2,.,TGTGCCAGCAGTGATGACAGGGGAAACAATCAGCCCCAGCATTTT,CASSDDRGNNQPQHF